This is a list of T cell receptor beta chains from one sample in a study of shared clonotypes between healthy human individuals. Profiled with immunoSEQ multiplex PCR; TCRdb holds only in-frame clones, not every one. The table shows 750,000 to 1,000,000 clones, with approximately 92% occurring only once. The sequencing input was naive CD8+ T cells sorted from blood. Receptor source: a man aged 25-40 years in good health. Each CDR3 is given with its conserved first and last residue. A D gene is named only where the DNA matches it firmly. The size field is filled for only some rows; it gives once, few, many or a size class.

CASSLGAGEGTQYF	TGTGCCAGCAGTTTGGGAGCGGGAGAGGGGACCCAGTACTTC	TRBV7-8	TRBJ2-5	NA	TRBD2
CASRTTGRPLGSQPQHF	TGTGCCAGCAGGACAACCGGACGCCCCCTGGGGAGTCAGCCCCAGCATTTT	TRBV27	TRBJ1-5	NA	NA
CASSRTGLSYSNQPQHF	TGTGCCAGCAGCCGGACAGGGCTTTCTTATAGCAATCAGCCCCAGCATTTT	TRBV27	TRBJ1-5	few	TRBD1
CASSSAQAQYF	TGCGCCAGCAGCTCCGCCCAGGCCCAGTACTTC	TRBV4-1	TRBJ2-5	NA	NA
CASSQDWSEDETQYF	TGCGCCAGCAGCCAAGATTGGTCAGAAGATGAGACCCAGTACTTC	TRBV4-3	TRBJ2-5	NA	NA
CASSLSGDQPQHF	TGTGCCAGCAGTTTATCCGGGGATCAGCCCCAGCATTTT	TRBV28	TRBJ1-5	NA	NA
CATSSPEGGDNEQFF	TGTGCCACCAGCTCACCGGAGGGCGGTGACAATGAGCAGTTCTTC	TRBV15	TRBJ2-1	NA	NA
CASSLSRGPGELFF	TGTGCCAGCAGTTTATCCAGGGGCCCCGGGGAGCTGTTTTTT	TRBV27	TRBJ2-2	NA	NA
CASSHLGHSGELFF	TGTGCCAGCAGCCACCTCGGTCATTCCGGGGAGCTGTTTTTT	TRBV14	TRBJ2-2	NA	NA
CAISESTLGWDTEAFF	TGTGCCATCAGTGAGTCGACTCTTGGGTGGGACACTGAAGCTTTCTTT	TRBV10-3	TRBJ1-1	once	NA
CASSQRQREGHEQFF	TGCGCCAGCAGCCAACGCCAGCGGGAGGGCCATGAGCAGTTCTTC	TRBV4-1	TRBJ2-1	NA	TRBD2
CASSSSMGLGDFSSYEQYF	TGCGCCAGCAGCTCATCTATGGGACTAGGCGACTTTAGCTCCTACGAGCAGTACTTC	TRBV5-1	TRBJ2-7	NA	TRBD2
CASSLLVNTGELFF	TGTGCCAGCAGCTTATTAGTGAACACCGGGGAGCTGTTTTTT	TRBV13	TRBJ2-2	NA	NA
CASGDRGPLYNEQFF	TGTGCCAGCGGCGACAGGGGGCCCCTCTACAATGAGCAGTTCTTC	TRBV27	TRBJ2-1	NA	TRBD1
CASSSDRLAGGEQYF	TGTGCCAGCAGTTCAGATCGACTAGCGGGAGGCGAGCAGTACTTC	TRBV27	TRBJ2-7	once	TRBD2
CASSSWKYRDTDTQYF	TGTGCCAGCAGCTCCTGGAAGTATCGGGACACAGATACGCAGTATTTT	TRBV7-9	TRBJ2-3	NA	NA
CASSLSRRGELFF	TGTGCCAGCAGTTTATCCAGGAGGGGGGAGCTGTTTTTT	TRBV27	TRBJ2-2	NA	NA
CASSSEGLAGGPDEQFF	TGCGCCAGCAGCTCGGAAGGACTAGCGGGAGGGCCTGATGAGCAGTTCTTC	TRBV5-1	TRBJ2-1	NA	TRBD2
CASSRTGTGGSEQYF	TGTGCCAGCAGCAGAACCGGGACAGGCGGTAGCGAGCAGTACTTC	TRBV7-2	TRBJ2-7	NA	TRBD1
CASSAGAEQFF	TGTGCCAGCAGTGCAGGTGCCGAGCAGTTCTTC	TRBV27	TRBJ2-1	NA	NA
CATSLTADTGELFF	TGTGCCACCTCCTTAACGGCGGACACCGGGGAGCTGTTTTTT	TRBV11-3	TRBJ2-2	once	NA
CASSYSGAWEKLFF	TGTGCCAGCAGTTACTCGGGGGCCTGGGAAAAACTGTTTTTT	TRBV6-6	TRBJ1-4	once	NA
CASSLGLAGGPGAKNIQYF	TGTGCCAGCAGCTTGGGACTAGCGGGAGGGCCTGGAGCCAAAAACATTCAGTACTTC	TRBV13	TRBJ2-4	NA	TRBD2
CASTENGDRISGAEAFF	TGTGCCAGCACCGAGAACGGGGACAGGATCTCCGGGGCAGAAGCTTTCTTT	TRBV2	TRBJ1-1	NA	TRBD1
CASSWGLEQYF	TGTGCCAGCAGTTGGGGGCTCGAGCAGTACTTC	TRBV28	TRBJ2-7	NA	NA
CASSPTSMTGPTSRDTGELFF	TGTGCCAGCAGCCCAACCTCTATGACAGGGCCTACCTCTAGGGACACCGGGGAGCTGTTTTTT	TRBV7-3	TRBJ2-2	NA	TRBD1
CASSFGRAYEQYF	TGTGCCAGCAGTTTTGGTAGGGCTTACGAGCAGTACTTC	TRBV28	TRBJ2-7	NA	NA
CAISWIGGEKLFF	TGTGCCATCAGCTGGATTGGCGGTGAAAAACTGTTTTTT	TRBV10-3	TRBJ1-4	NA	NA
CAWTGRGSFNYGYTF	TGTGCCTGGACAGGCAGGGGGTCGTTTAACTATGGCTACACCTTC	TRBV30	TRBJ1-2	NA	TRBD1